This TCR beta chain emerged from a study of immune evolution from preneoplasia to lung adenocarcinoma. Overall study: HLA loss of heterozygosity: under 7.5% AIS, about 15% MIA, more than 25% ADC, none AAH.

Measured with immunoSEQ multiplex PCR; TCRdb has only the in-frame clones, and not every one. The sample yields 39,000 or so clones, around 85% seen once. Study-level points and caveats: Top clone frequencies peaked in normal lung, apparently declining through invasive adenocarcinoma. Normal lung had highest clonality; later lesions appeared denser, more diverse.

Histologic diagnosis was independently verified by two lung pathologists. In the case of this clone: Antigen unknown.

Germline V lookup: CDR1 SGHRS, CDR2 YFSETQ. V lost 2 bases, J lost 5 bases, and 8 bases lay in between. CDR3 length: 13 residues. Sample: FFPE invasive lung adenocarcinoma tissue. The TCR sequence derives from a person in their 60s with lung adenocarcinoma. The chain combines TRBV5-1 with TRBJ1-5; the D is unclear. CDR3 in amino acids: CASSLDGDQPQHF. Written as DNA, the CDR3 is TGCGCCAGCAGCTTAGATGGGGATCAGCCCCAGCATTTT.